This TCR beta chain emerged from a study of cytomegalovirus exposure and HLA in healthy donors. The CDR3 totals 13 residues. This clone was seen once. The PCR contained 60 Vbeta and 13 Jbeta primers. Generated by immunoSEQ multiplex PCR, the TCRdb table keeps only in-frame clones and is missing some. Among around 180,000 clones listed, around 77% were seen once. This receptor was obtained from a man aged 60 to 69 in good health and CMV-seronegative. V and J are TRBV21-1 and TRBJ2-1; the table gives TRBD1 as D, unverified against the DNA. TRBV21-1 is classified as a pseudogene. What was sequenced was PBMCs. The CDR3 sequence is CASTPRSVNEQFF. Here the CDR3 DNA reads TGTGCCAGCACCCCCAGATCCGTGAATGAGCAGTTCTTC.